This is a list of T cell receptor beta chains from one sample in a study of T cell changes during pregnancy in multiple sclerosis. The table came from immunoSEQ multiplex PCR; TCRdb's copy has only in-frame clones and leaves some out. The sample shows about 68,000 clones, about 90% of them seen only once. Sample: peripheral blood, taken in the second trimester of pregnancy. These receptors were taken from a female donor with multiple sclerosis, enrolled in a pregnancy study. Each CDR3 is given with its conserved first and last residue. D genes are given only for firm matches. Expanded clones are given a class, and other clones once, few, many or no size at all.

D gene	J gene	clone size	V gene	CDR3 protein	CDR3 DNA
TRBD1	TRBJ1-2	NA	TRBV29-1	CSVRYRGEGYGYTF	TGCAGCGTTCGTTACAGGGGCGAGGGCTATGGCTACACCTTC
TRBD1	TRBJ2-2	NA	TRBV6-6	CASSYRTGRSTGELFF	TGTGCCAGCAGTTACCGGACAGGGCGTAGCACCGGGGAGCTGTTTTTT
NA	TRBJ2-7	NA	TRBV2	CASSPGSYYEQYF	TGTGCCAGCAGCCCCGGGTCGTACTACGAGCAGTACTTC
NA	TRBJ2-3	NA	TRBV7-3	CASSLEGGTDTQYF	TGTGCCAGCAGCTTAGAAGGGGGCACAGATACGCAGTATTTT
NA	TRBJ1-2	NA	TRBV4-1	CASSQEGGGYTF	TGCGCCAGCAGCCAAGAGGGGGGTGGCTACACCTTC
NA	TRBJ1-1	NA	TRBV7-8	CASSARASWGTEAFF	TGTGCCAGCAGCGCGCGGGCCTCTTGGGGCACTGAAGCTTTCTTT
NA	TRBJ2-4	NA	TRBV15	CATSVRGNIQYF	TGTGCCACCAGCGTCAGGGGAAACATTCAGTACTTC
TRBD1	TRBJ2-5	once	TRBV29-1	CSAKGGRGETQYF	TGCAGCGCCAAAGGGGGCAGGGGAGAGACCCAGTACTTC
NA	TRBJ1-3	NA	TRBV5-1	CASSSGVMGSGNTIYF	TGCGCCAGCAGCTCAGGGGTTATGGGGTCTGGAAACACCATATATTTT
TRBD1	TRBJ2-5	NA	TRBV6-5	CASSSTGVLETQYF	TGTGCCAGCAGTTCGACAGGGGTTTTGGAGACCCAGTACTTC
NA	TRBJ1-2	NA	TRBV15	CATSRDLTGGYTF	TGTGCCACCAGCAGAGATTTAACAGGTGGCTACACCTTC
NA	TRBJ1-4	NA	TRBV4-3	CASSQELQGGPINEKLFF	TGCGCCAGCAGCCAAGAGTTGCAGGGAGGACCTATTAATGAAAAACTGTTTTTT
NA	TRBJ2-5	NA	TRBV5-5	CASIKGETQYF	TGTGCCAGCATTAAGGGGGAGACCCAGTACTTC
TRBD2	TRBJ2-7	NA	TRBV7-9	CASSPWGGSSYEQYF	TGTGCCAGCAGCCCCTGGGGGGGGAGCTCCTACGAGCAGTACTTC
TRBD2	TRBJ2-5	once	TRBV12-5	CASGLRGEETQYF	TGTGCTAGCGGGCTTCGGGGGGAAGAGACCCAGTACTTC
NA	TRBJ2-7	NA	TRBV7-2	CASSFDRLGEQYF	TGTGCCAGCAGCTTCGACAGGCTCGGGGAGCAGTACTTC
TRBD2	TRBJ2-5	once	TRBV11-2	CASSLRTSGGEQETQYF	TGTGCCAGCAGCCTTCGGACTAGCGGGGGCGAACAAGAGACCCAGTACTTC
NA	TRBJ1-4	NA	TRBV6-5	CASSQHATNEKLFF	TGTGCCAGCAGTCAACATGCAACTAATGAAAAACTGTTTTTT
NA	TRBJ2-1	NA	TRBV5-6	CASSLGGKHNEQFF	TGTGCCAGCAGCCTGGGGGGCAAGCACAATGAGCAGTTCTTC
TRBD1	TRBJ2-3	NA	TRBV10-3	CAIRTGGTDTQYF	TGTGCCATAAGGACAGGGGGCACAGATACGCAGTATTTT
TRBD2	TRBJ2-7	NA	TRBV13	CASSSQTSGLSYEQYF	TGTGCCAGCAGCTCGCAGACTAGCGGGCTTTCCTACGAGCAGTACTTC
NA	TRBJ2-7	NA	TRBV6-1	CASRRQETYEQYF	TGTGCCAGCAGACGACAGGAGACCTACGAGCAGTACTTC
TRBD1	TRBJ2-2	NA	TRBV11-3	CASSLRGQDDFSGELFF	TGTGCCAGCAGCCTCCGAGGACAGGACGACTTTTCCGGGGAGCTGTTTTTT
TRBD1	TRBJ2-2	NA	TRBV18	CASSPTRTGLTGELFF	TGTGCCAGCTCACCGACTAGGACAGGGCTGACCGGGGAGCTGTTTTTT
NA	TRBJ2-1	once	TRBV30	CAWSFSTAPNEQFF	TGTGCCTGGAGTTTTTCGACTGCCCCCAATGAGCAGTTCTTC
NA	TRBJ2-7	NA	TRBV5-1	CASSPSGKSYEQYF	TGCGCCAGCAGCCCCTCAGGCAAGTCCTACGAGCAGTACTTC
NA	TRBJ1-1	NA	TRBV4-1	CASSQVRREDTEAFF	TGCGCCAGCAGCCAAGTCCGGAGGGAGGACACTGAAGCTTTCTTT
TRBD2	TRBJ2-7	NA	TRBV7-2	CASSSDNARGGGSSYEQYF	TGTGCCAGCAGCTCCGACAACGCAAGAGGCGGGGGGAGCTCCTACGAGCAGTACTTC
NA	TRBJ2-7	NA	TRBV29-1	CSVEGGVGGLYEQYF	TGCAGCGTTGAAGGGGGAGTGGGGGGACTCTACGAGCAGTACTTC
NA	TRBJ1-1	medium-sized	TRBV14	CASRQVMNTEAFF	TGTGCCAGCAGACAGGTTATGAACACTGAAGCTTTCTTT
NA	TRBJ1-6	NA	TRBV30	CAWRQGSPLHF	TGTGCCTGGAGACAGGGTTCACCCCTCCACTTT
TRBD1	TRBJ1-2	NA	TRBV6-6	CATVWDRSNYGYTF	TGTGCCACCGTTTGGGACAGATCTAACTATGGCTACACCTTC
NA	TRBJ1-1	NA	TRBV6-6	CASSLGQNTEAFF	TGTGCCAGCAGTCTGGGCCAGAACACTGAAGCTTTCTTT
TRBD2	TRBJ2-1	NA	TRBV5-6	CASSLPPSGGLSSYNEQFF	TGTGCCAGCAGCTTACCGCCTAGCGGGGGGCTGAGCTCCTACAATGAGCAGTTCTTC
TRBD1	TRBJ1-1	NA	TRBV18	CASSPQGPRNTEAFF	TGTGCCAGCTCGCCACAGGGGCCGAGGAACACTGAAGCTTTCTTT
NA	TRBJ2-3	once	TRBV6-4	CASSVGGRNTQYF	TGTGCCAGCAGTGTAGGGGGTAGGAATACGCAGTATTTT
TRBD1	TRBJ1-5	NA	TRBV5-6	CASSLMRQGDQPQHF	TGTGCCAGCAGCTTAATGAGACAGGGGGATCAGCCCCAGCATTTT
TRBD1	TRBJ1-2	NA	TRBV7-2	CASSLVPGQGVYGYTF	TGTGCCAGCAGCTTAGTGCCGGGACAGGGGGTCTATGGCTACACCTTC
TRBD1	TRBJ1-2	NA	TRBV29-1	CSVSPGQPDGYTF	TGCAGCGTCAGCCCGGGACAGCCTGACGGCTACACCTTC
TRBD1	TRBJ1-5	NA	TRBV7-2	CASSLGTGLNQPQHF	TGTGCCAGCAGCCTTGGGACAGGGCTCAATCAGCCCCAGCATTTT
TRBD1	TRBJ2-7	NA	TRBV25-1	CASVGQGPYEQYF	TGTGCCAGCGTAGGACAGGGGCCCTACGAGCAGTACTTC
TRBD2	TRBJ2-3	NA	TRBV6-5	CASSYSGTDTQYF	TGTGCCAGCAGCTATAGCGGGACAGATACGCAGTATTTT
NA	TRBJ1-4	NA	TRBV27	CASSSRTDQEVELFF	TGTGCCAGCAGTTCTCGGACAGACCAGGAGGTTGAACTGTTTTTT
NA	TRBJ2-3	NA	TRBV10-3	CAISAGDTQYF	TGTGCCATCAGTGCGGGAGATACGCAGTATTTT
NA	TRBJ2-7	NA	TRBV4-1	CASSQKGSDLYEQYF	TGCGCCAGCAGCCAAAAGGGGTCTGACCTCTACGAGCAGTACTTC
NA	TRBJ1-6	NA	TRBV9	CASGRTASSYNSPLHF	TGTGCCAGCGGTCGGACAGCTAGCTCCTATAATTCACCCCTCCACTTT
TRBD1	TRBJ1-5	NA	TRBV27	CASSTPRDRNQPQHF	TGTGCCAGCAGTACTCCCCGGGACAGAAATCAGCCCCAGCATTTT
NA	TRBJ1-5	NA	TRBV4-1	CASSQERQGNQPQHF	TGCGCCAGCAGCCAAGAAAGACAGGGCAATCAGCCCCAGCATTTT
NA	TRBJ2-1	NA	TRBV7-2	CASSLDVQFNEQFF	TGTGCCAGCAGCTTAGATGTTCAGTTCAATGAGCAGTTCTTC
TRBD2	TRBJ2-3	NA	TRBV19	CAAGGPFGTDTQYF	TGTGCCGCGGGGGGGCCGTTCGGCACAGATACGCAGTATTTT
TRBD2	TRBJ2-7	NA	TRBV12-5	CASGFAGGAYEQYF	TGTGCTAGTGGTTTCGCGGGGGGGGCGTACGAGCAGTACTTC
TRBD2	TRBJ2-1	once	TRBV5-1	CASSLLAGGEQFF	TGCGCCAGCAGCCTACTAGCGGGGGGTGAGCAGTTCTTC